The entry below gives a single T cell receptor beta chain sequence along with its context. The source of the sample is a study of OX40 agonist ivuxolimab in advanced cancers. Generated by immunoSEQ multiplex PCR, the TCRdb table keeps only in-frame clones and is missing some. The sample shows 50,000 or so clones, around 88% of them seen only once. The CDR3 runs 13 residues. Trimming pared 0 bases from V and 7 bases from J, leaving 7 bases between. Germline CDR1 SGHTA, CDR2 FQGTGA. The sequences come from CD4+ or CD8+ T cells sorted from blood, collected in a trial of the OX40 agonist ivuxolimab. This clonotype was obtained from an adult with an advanced solid tumor such as melanoma, head and neck, liver or kidney cancer. The chain combines TRBV7-3 with TRBJ2-1; D is undetermined. The CDR3, as DNA: TGTGCCAGCAGCTTAACGGTGGTTAATGAGCAGTTCTTC. Amino acid sequence: CASSLTVVNEQFF.